This T cell receptor (beta chain) derives from a study of blood T cell repertoires in COVID-19. As for the study in general: The study drew acute and convalescent COVID-19 samples from the United States, Italy and Spain. From T cells, B-cell-depleted T cells, or PBMCs came the material, which was cDNA or gDNA.

Methods used by the authors: Reference gene primer amplification gave estimated nucleated cell counts. Generated by immunoSEQ multiplex PCR, the TCRdb table keeps only in-frame clones and is missing some. V and J calls and clone size are copied from that table; D and trimming were computed from the DNA. The sample records tens of thousands of clones, 70% to 85% being singletons. The CDR3 is 15 amino acids. V was shortened by 0 bases and J by 1 base, with 10 bases between the two germline ends. Germline CDR1 is MNHEY and CDR2 is SVGAGI. This clonotype originated in a woman aged 55-75 years with acute or convalescent COVID-19. The chain recombines TRBV6-5 with TRBJ2-7; a possible D gene is TRBD2 (5 bases). Specimen: peripheral blood. CDR3 region: CASSYSRDLSYEQYF. The CDR3 coding sequence is TGTGCCAGCAGTTACTCTCGGGATCTTTCCTACGAGCAGTACTTC.